A selection of T cell receptor beta chains follows, all from one sample in a study of cytomegalovirus exposure and HLA in healthy donors. The protocol was immunoSEQ multiplex PCR, while the TCRdb copy is restricted to in-frame clones and leaves out a portion. Here the sample spans some 100,000 clones, approximately 82% being singletons. The material sequenced was PBMCs. The receptor set was obtained from a woman aged 18-29 years in good health and CMV-seronegative. CDR3s include the opening cysteine and the closing phenylalanine or tryptophan. The D gene is left open where the match is weak. Only some rows state a clone size, as once, few, many or a class for expanded clones.

.	TRBD1	TRBV27	TRBJ2-7	TGTGCCAGCAGTTCGGACAGGGGAAGTCCCTACGAGCAGTACTTC	CASSSDRGSPYEQYF
few	TRBD1	TRBV6-1	TRBJ2-1	TGTGCCAGCAGTGAAGGGACAGGGGGCAATGAGCAGTTCTTC	CASSEGTGGNEQFF
.	.	TRBV9	TRBJ2-2	TGTGCCAGCAGCGTTTTTGCGACCGGGGAGCTGTTTTTT	CASSVFATGELFF
.	.	TRBV6-5	TRBJ2-2	TGTGCCACTAACCAGGGGGAGGCCGGGGAGCTGTTTTTT	CATNQGEAGELFF
once	TRBD2	TRBV7-2	TRBJ2-7	TGTGCCAGCAGCGACCGAGGACTAGCGGGAGAAGAGCAGTACTTC	CASSDRGLAGEEQYF
.	.	TRBV4-3	TRBJ2-7	TGCGCCAGCAGCCAAGTACAGAAGAGCGAGCAGTACTTC	CASSQVQKSEQYF
once	.	TRBV30	TRBJ1-2	TGTGCCTCTGAACCAGGGTTGAGTGGCTACACCTTC	CASEPGLSGYTF
.	TRBD1	TRBV7-9	TRBJ2-7	TGTGCCAGCAGGGCGACAGGGGGCGACGAGCAGTACTTC	CASRATGGDEQYF
few	.	TRBV5-8	TRBJ1-5	TGTGCCAGCAGCTTGGTCAGGTACAATCAGCCCCAGCATTTT	CASSLVRYNQPQHF
few	.	TRBV6-6	TRBJ2-1	TGTGCCAGCTCCCCGGGAGAATCCTACAATGAGCAGTTCTTC	CASSPGESYNEQFF
.	TRBD1	TRBV7-3	TRBJ1-4	TGTGCCAGCAGCTCCGGGACAGGGGGCGGTAATGAAAAACTGTTTTTT	CASSSGTGGGNEKLFF
.	TRBD1	TRBV7-2	TRBJ1-5	TGTGCCAGCAGCTTAGGGCCGACAGGGGGCAAGCAGCCCCAGCATTTT	CASSLGPTGGKQPQHF
.	TRBD2	TRBV28	TRBJ2-5	TGTGCCAGCAGTCTAGCGGGGCACCAAGAGACCCAGTACTTC	CASSLAGHQETQYF
.	.	TRBV6-5	TRBJ1-2	TGTGCCAGCAGTGAAAACAGTAACTACTATGGCTACACCTTC	CASSENSNYYGYTF
few	TRBD1	TRBV4-3	TRBJ1-2	TGCGCCAGCAGCCATTCTATTGACAGGGTAGGCGGCTACACCTTC	CASSHSIDRVGGYTF
.	TRBD2	TRBV5-6	TRBJ2-7	TGTGCCAGCAGCTTGGGACTAGCGGGACCTACTACGAGCGAGCAGTACTTC	CASSLGLAGPTTSEQYF
.	TRBD1	TRBV18	TRBJ2-5	TGTGCCAGCTCGAAAACAGGGGAATCAGAGACCCAGTACTTC	CASSKTGESETQYF
.	TRBD2	TRBV7-2	TRBJ2-3	TGTGCCAGCAGCTCGCAGACTAGCGGGAGTGCAGATACGCAGTATTTT	CASSSQTSGSADTQYF
.	.	TRBV28	TRBJ2-4	TGTGCCAGCAGTTTATCACAGGGTATCGCCAAAAACATTCAGTACTTC	CASSLSQGIAKNIQYF
.	TRBD2	TRBV7-9	TRBJ2-3	TGTTCCAGCAGCGTACTAGCGGACTTCACAGATACGCAGTATTTT	CSSSVLADFTDTQYF
.	TRBD1	TRBV6-5	TRBJ1-4	TGTGCCAGCAGTTCTACAGGGGGCTGGGGGGAAAAACTGTTTTTT	CASSSTGGWGEKLFF
.	.	TRBV5-4	TRBJ1-6	TGTGCCAGCAGCTTGGTCGGGGGGGGATTGGATAATTCACCCCTCCACTTT	CASSLVGGGLDNSPLHF
few	.	TRBV19	TRBJ1-6	TGTGCCAGTAGTATAGGGCGGAGGTCCTATAATTCACCCCTCCACTTT	CASSIGRRSYNSPLHF
.	TRBD2	TRBV5-1	TRBJ2-1	TGCGCCAGCAGTTCCAGTTTTAGCGGGAGGAACGTGTCCTACAATGAGCAGTTCTTC	CASSSSFSGRNVSYNEQFF
.	.	TRBV30	TRBJ1-2	TGTGCCTGGAGTACCCCGCGGGCTAGAGGCTACACCTTC	CAWSTPRARGYTF
.	TRBD2	TRBV7-8	TRBJ2-1	TGTGCCAGCAGCTTAGGGAGGACTAGTTTTTCCGATGAGCAGTTCTTC	CASSLGRTSFSDEQFF
.	TRBD2	TRBV7-8	TRBJ2-7	TGTGCCAGCCAGCAAGGGACTAGCGGACCCTACGAGCAGTACTTC	CASQQGTSGPYEQYF